This TCR beta chain was captured in a study of metastatic and nonmetastatic thyroid tumors. At the level of the study: Patients with malignant and benign thyroid disease provided blood and tumor or nodule tissue, whose repertoires were compared.

No patient received treatment before thyroid surgery. This clone was observed many times. Its target is not known. Findings and caveats of the study: Significantly higher TCR beta diversity was reportedly seen in malignant thyroid tumors than benign nodules, in blood and tumor.

In the source study's methods: To classify distant metastasis in papillary thyroid cancer, a model was built from CDR3 differences across clinicopathological groups. TCRdb reanalyzed the PCR reads via MiXCR. The V and J calls and clone size are TCRdb's, not the authors'. The sample gives about 20,000 clones, 25% to 35% of which show up once; around a sixth is in the top ten. CDR1 is DFQATT and CDR2 is SNEGSKA in the germline V gene (reference sequence). This CDR3 contains 15 residues. Trimming pared 0 bases from V and 3 bases from J, leaving 12 bases between. The sequenced sample was tumor tissue. The genes are TRBV20-1 and TRBJ1-5; D not resolved. The source is a female donor with papillary thyroid cancer or a benign thyroid nodule (not recorded which). Some clones in this sample may be carry-over from other donors' samples. This chain's CDR3 is CSARDMEGSNQPQHF. CDR3 coding DNA: TGCAGTGCTAGAGATATGGAGGGTTCCAATCAGCCCCAGCATTTT.